This TCR beta chain was found in a study of T cells in Graves' hyperthyroidism and ophthalmopathy. Trimming removed 4 bases at V and 7 bases at J, with 13 bases between. The V gene's germline CDR1 is KGHDR and CDR2 SFDVKD. The CDR3 runs 14 residues. Amplified TCR beta CDR3 regions came from RNA transcripts. TCR CDR3 regions were first amplified by RT-PCR with HTBI primers. TCRdb recomputed calls from the multiplex PCR reads with MiXCR, one row per CDR3 protein. The table records roughly 570,000 distinct CDR3 sequences, around a sixth of them present only once. This TCR derives from a woman in her twenties or thirties with Graves' hyperthyroidism. The chain couples TRBV24-1 to TRBJ2-1; D perhaps matches TRBD2 (6 bases). The specimen sequenced was blood. The CDR3 loop reads CATSEPGLANEQFF. The CDR3 nucleotides read TGTGCCACCAGTGAGCCGGGACTCGCTAATGAGCAGTTCTTC.